The TCR beta chain described here comes from a study of a mutant IDH1 vaccine in newly diagnosed glioma. Study-level information: Mean patient age was around 40 years; approximately 62% were male and around 38% female. Pretreatment consisted of radiotherapy, temozolomide, or both, with most receiving both. Study-level points and caveats: Any relationship between pseudoprogression and changes in top peripheral T cell clonotypes seemed absent.

The V gene lost 5 bases and the J gene lost 0 bases, with 13 bases spanning the gap. There are 14 residues in the CDR3. The V gene's germline CDR1 is SQVTM and CDR2 ANQGSEA. Time point meaning: week 11, during vaccination. Every vaccine dose comprised 300 ug of mutant IDH1 20-mer peptide plus topical imiquimod. Donors harbored newly found WHO grade 3 or 4 IDH1-mutant, ATRX-lost astrocytomas. Here immunoSEQ multiplex PCR was the method, and the copy in TCRdb shows in-frame clones only, minus some. The table has under 150,000 clones, roughly 90% seen once; the top ten hold around 0.61%. In regard to this clone: Its target is not known.

The clonotype was recovered from a woman aged 50 to 60 with glioma. Sequences were derived from PBMCs, sampled from a glioma patient whose treatment included an IDH1 peptide vaccine. The rearrangement joins TRBV29-1 to TRBJ1-1, with D perhaps TRBD1 (6 bases). The CDR3 coding sequence is TGCAGCGTTAGAGACAGGAGAATGAACACTGAAGCTTTCTTT. Protein: CSVRDRRMNTEAFF.